The 24 T cell receptor beta chains presented below share a single source sample, sequenced in a study of T cell clonality in common variable immunodeficiency. The data were produced by immunoSEQ multiplex PCR, yet TCRdb's version contains in-frame clones alone and is incomplete. The sample lists about 34,000 clones, none appearing once, the ten largest making up roughly 3%. The sequencing input was peripheral blood mononuclear cells. These receptor sequences come from a person aged 18 to 75 in good health.

This clone was recorded many times. The read stops 3 residues short of the end of the CDR3; the missing end is completed from the germline J gene. The chain carries TRBV5-1 and TRBJ1-6; the match to TRBD1 covers 7 bases. The CDR3 consists of 17 residues. V dropped 7 bases and J dropped 0; count of bases not matched to a gene: 10. Germline lookup yields CDR1 SGHRS and CDR2 YFSETQ. The sequenced CDR3 bases are TGCGCCAGCCATCCCGGGACAGAAAGCTCCTATAATTCACCC. Translating gives CASHPGTESSYNSP. The full CDR3 sequence reads CASHPGTESSYNSPLHF.

Notes on this clone: Read data end 3 residues before the CDR3 end; the end is taken from the germline J gene. This chain uses TRBV7-9 with TRBJ2-7; 11 bases agree with TRBD2. In germline, CDR1 is SEHNR, CDR2 FQNEAQ (reference sequence). V was pared by 2 bases and J by 4 bases, with 1 base of the junction left unmatched. The length of the CDR3 is 14 residues. The CDR3 DNA, read in part, is TGTGCCAGCAGCTTAACTAGCGGGAGTTACGAG. Protein: CASSLTSGSYE. In full, the CDR3 reads CASSLTSGSYEQYF. The full variable domain, in which reference TRBV7-9 and TRBJ2-7 provide the parts outside the CDR3, is DTGVSQNPRHKITKRGQNVTFRCDPISEHNRLYWYRQTLGQGPEFLTYFQNEAQLEKSRLLSDRFSAERPKGSFSTLEIQRTEQGDSAMYLCASSLTSGSYEQYFGPGTRLTVT.

This clone was counted ten times or more. From the germline J gene comes the end of the CDR3, since the read stops 3 residues before it. The chain employs TRBV11-3 and TRBJ1-6; D is perhaps TRBD1 (6 bases). Trimming shortened V by 4 bases and J by 9 bases, and 10 bases separated the two germline ends. CDR1 is SGHNT, CDR2 YENEEA, per germline. The CDR3 runs 13 residues. Partial CDR3 DNA: TGTGCCAGCAGCTGGGGGGGCTCTTCACCC. This sequence encodes CASSWGGSSP. The whole CDR3 is CASSWGGSSPLHF.

This clone was observed many times. Sequencing ends 3 residues short of the CDR3 end; the germline J gene provides the rest. The V and J genes are TRBV19 and TRBJ1-6; 9 positions agree with TRBD1. This CDR3 is built from 13 residues. V shed 8 bases, J shed 8 bases, and the junction held 4 bases outside the gene matches. In germline, CDR1 is LNHDA, CDR2 SQIVND (reference sequence). The CDR3 is CASRTGDYSPLHF. The DNA read from the CDR3 is TGTGCCAGTCGGACAGGGGATTATTCACCC.

In its sample, this clone was seen many times. The read ends 3 residues shy of where the CDR3 ends; the end is completed using the germline J gene. The chain combines TRBV29-1 with TRBJ1-1; 7 bases are a match to TRBD1. The trim removed 3 bases at V and 6 bases at J, leaving 4 bases unmatched. The CDR3 is 12 residues long. The V gene's germline CDR1 is SQVTM and CDR2 ANQGSEA. The CDR3 sequence is CSVDKGAAEAFF. The DNA read from the CDR3 is TGCAGCGTTGACAAGGGGGCCGCTGAA. The variable domain in full, completed from reference TRBV29-1 and TRBJ1-1, reads SAVISQKPSRDICQRGTSLTIQCQVDSQVTMMFWYRQQPGQSLTLIATANQGSEATYESGFVIDKFPISRPNLTFSTLTVSNMSPEDSSIYLCSVDKGAAEAFFGQGTRLTVV.

This clone has at least ten counts. The read is 3 residues too short to cover the CDR3 end, so that end is filled in from the germline J gene. The chain is built from TRBV10-3 and TRBJ2-7, with TRBD1 matching over 8 bases. This CDR3 comprises 13 residues. V shed 9 bases and J 0 bases; nucleotides not matched to a gene: 4. Germline lookup yields CDR1 ENHRY and CDR2 SYGVKD. The covered CDR3 bases are TGTGCCATTGGGACAGGTGACTCCTACGAG. It encodes CAIGTGDSYE. The whole CDR3 protein reads CAIGTGDSYEQYF.

There are many counts of this clone. Sequencing ends 3 residues short of the CDR3 end; the germline J gene provides the rest. This chain uses TRBV5-1 with TRBJ2-3; D perhaps matches TRBD1 (5 bases). From germline, CDR1 is SGHRS and CDR2 YFSETQ. The CDR3 has 15 amino acids. The V gene lost 0 bases and the J gene lost 4 bases, with 12 bases spanning the gap. CDR3 amino acids: CASSLEGAPPDTQYF. The covered CDR3 bases are TGCGCCAGCAGCTTGGAAGGGGCCCCCCCAGATACG.

This clone was observed at least ten times. The read ends 3 residues early relative to the CDR3; the germline J gene fills the gap. The V gene is TRBV19, the J gene TRBJ1-2; D is ambiguous. This CDR3 has 12 amino acids. V was pared by 5 bases and J by 6 bases, with 10 bases between. CDR1 and CDR2 from the germline V gene are LNHDA and SQIVND (reference sequence). This CDR3 reads CASSLGLNGYTF. CDR3 DNA, as far as it was read: TGTGCCAGTAGTCTAGGACTGAATGGC.

This clone has ten or more counts. The read is 3 residues too short to cover the CDR3 end, so that end is filled in from the germline J gene. Additional DNA sequences in this sample encode the identical CDR3. The chain combines TRBV5-1 with TRBJ2-7; possibly TRBD2 for D (6 bases). The V end was cut by 2 bases, the J end by 3 bases, with 15 bases between. The CDR3 runs to 15 residues. Germline V gene data show CDR1 as SGHRS and CDR2 as YFSETQ. CDR3 loop: CASSFGTSRFYEQYF. CDR3 DNA (partial): TGCGCCAGCAGCTTTGGAACTAGCAGATTCTACGAG.

There are many counts of this clone. The read is 3 residues too short to cover the CDR3 end, so that end is filled in from the germline J gene. V gene TRBV7-6 combines with J gene TRBJ2-5; 11 bases are a match to TRBD1. From germline, CDR1 is SGHVS and CDR2 FNYEAQ. The V segment lost 5 bases and the J segment 4 bases; nucleotides outside the gene matches: 6. The CDR3 is 15 amino acids. CDR3: CASSEPGQGGETQYF. The CDR3 bases that were read are TGTGCCAGCAGCGAACCGGGACAGGGGGGAGAGACC.

This clone was found many times. The read terminates 3 residues ahead of where the CDR3 ends, so the germline J gene completes it. The rearrangement uses TRBV7-2 and TRBJ2-7; 10 nucleotides agree with TRBD2. The J segment lost 0 bases and the V segment lost 5 bases, leaving 4 bases of the junction unmatched. Germline V gene data show CDR1 as SGHTA and CDR2 as FQGNSA. CDR3 length: 15 amino acids. This CDR3 is CASSPSSGSSYEQYF. The CDR3 bases that were read are TGTGCCAGCAGCCCATCTAGCGGGAGCTCCTACGAG.

This clone has ten or more counts. The read terminates 3 residues before the CDR3 end, so the remaining end is supplied by the germline J gene. The rearrangement uses TRBV19 and TRBJ1-1; 9 bases match TRBD1. With V trimmed by 3 bases and J by 4 bases, 9 bases remained unmatched. The CDR3 runs to 16 residues. Germline V CDR1 and CDR2: LNHDA, SQIVND (reference sequence). The CDR3 DNA, read in part, is TGTGCCAGTAGTATTCGAATGGGACAGGGAGGCACTGAA. Translated: CASSIRMGQGGTE. In full, the CDR3 reads CASSIRMGQGGTEAFF.

This clone was found many times. The read stops 3 residues short of the end of the CDR3; the missing end is completed from the germline J gene. J is TRBJ2-1 and V is TRBV18; 12 bases fit TRBD2. Germline V CDR1 and CDR2: KGHSH, LQKENI. Trimming took 5 bases from V and 8 from J; bases not matched to a gene: 7. There are 15 residues in the CDR3. The CDR3 DNA, read in part, is TGTGCCAGCTCATCCTGGACTAGCGGGAAGGATGAG. Its protein is CASSSWTSGKDE. The whole CDR3 region reads CASSSWTSGKDEQFF.

In this sample, this clone turned up many times. The CDR3 goes on 3 residues after the read ends, and that part is filled in from the germline J gene. J is TRBJ2-7 and V is TRBV28; 8 bases agree with TRBD1. V lost 9 bases to trimming and J lost 6 bases; unmatched junction nucleotides: 13. Germline CDR1 is MDHEN and CDR2 is SYDVKM. The CDR3 loop spans 14 amino acids. The CDR3 DNA, read in part, is TGTGCCAGTGGGACGCGGCAGGGGGCAATCGAG. This translates into CASGTRQGAIE. The whole CDR3 sequence reads CASGTRQGAIEQYF.

Ten or more counts support this clone. The read gets to within 3 residues of the CDR3 end, and the germline J gene fills in the rest. This chain connects TRBV20-1 to TRBJ2-7; D is ambiguous. Germline assignment: CDR1 DFQATT and CDR2 SNEGSKA (reference sequence). This CDR3 has 16 residues. With 3 bases removed from V and 0 bases from J, the gap between germline ends came to 18 bases. CDR3 bases read: TGCAGTGCTAGTAGTTTCGGCAGGAGAAACTCCTACGAG. Amino acid sequence: CSASSFGRRNSYE. The complete CDR3 reads CSASSFGRRNSYEQYF.

The table lists this clone with many counts. The read gets to within 3 residues of the CDR3 end, and the germline J gene fills in the rest. This chain connects TRBV7-9 to TRBJ2-1; maybe TRBD2 (6 bases). Germline V gene sequence: CDR1 SEHNR, CDR2 FQNEAQ (reference sequence). V gave up 5 bases and J gave up 7 bases, with 12 bases separating them. This CDR3 comprises 13 residues. The sequenced CDR3 bases are TGTGCCAGCAGCCCCCTGGGGGGTAATGAG. Protein: CASSPLGGNE. The whole CDR3 reads CASSPLGGNEQFF.

This clone was observed many times. Read sequence stops 3 residues before the CDR3 end, and the germline J gene provides the missing end. This sequence joins TRBV11-2 and TRBJ2-7; 8 bases agree with TRBD1. The CDR3 has 15 amino acids. J lost 1 base, V lost 4 bases, and 6 bases had no gene match. Looked up from germline, CDR1 is SGHAT and CDR2 is FQNNGV. The sequenced part of the CDR3 DNA is TGTGCCAGCAGCTCGTACCGGGACAGGTCCTACGAG. Translated, it gives CASSSYRDRSYE. The CDR3 in its entirety is CASSSYRDRSYEQYF.

This clone has a count of ten or more. With the read ending 3 residues before the CDR3 end, the germline J gene is used to fill in that end. The chain links TRBV20-1 to TRBJ2-1; 11 bases agree with TRBD2. Germline trimming cut 3 bases from V and 0 bases from J; bases unmatched to any gene: 10. The CDR3 loop spans 18 amino acids. The germline CDR1 and CDR2 sequences are DFQATT and SNEGSKA (reference sequence). CDR3 DNA (partial): TGCAGTGCTAGCCCCCTACTAGCGGGAGCCGGCTCCTACAATGAG. This translates into CSASPLLAGAGSYNE. The full CDR3 is CSASPLLAGAGSYNEQFF.

About this clone: Coverage ceases 3 residues before the CDR3 finishes, and the germline J gene fills in the end. The genes are TRBV7-9 and TRBJ2-1, with 11 bases that match TRBD2. Trimming removed 5 bases from V and 6 bases from J; junction bases left unmatched: 3. Per the germline V gene, CDR1 is SEHNR and CDR2 is FQNEAQ (reference sequence). There are 14 residues in the CDR3. CDR3 sequence: CASSPGLAGNEQFF. Incomplete CDR3 DNA: TGTGCCAGCAGCCCCGGACTAGCGGGCAATGAG.

This clone showed up many times. Read coverage stops 3 residues before the CDR3 terminus; the germline J gene supplies the remainder. The V and J genes are TRBV5-4 and TRBJ2-7, with 7 bases aligning to TRBD2. The CDR3 spans 16 residues. With 0 bases clipped from V and 2 bases from J, the junction kept 8 bases outside the gene matches. Germline CDR1 is SGHNT and CDR2 is YYREEE (reference sequence). The CDR3 DNA, read in part, is TGTGCCAGCAGCTTGGCCTCCAGCGGGACCACCTACGAG. Translated, it gives CASSLASSGTTYE. The whole CDR3 protein is CASSLASSGTTYEQYF.

This clone was observed many times. The CDR3 end falls 3 residues outside the read, so it is completed with the germline J gene. This rearrangement joins TRBV7-2 to TRBJ2-1; 16 nucleotides match TRBD2. Per germline, CDR1 SGHTA and CDR2 FQGNSA. V shed 3 bases, J shed 7 bases, and the junction held 0 bases outside the gene matches. The CDR3 has 15 residues. The CDR3 is CASSLGLAGGNEQFF. The CDR3 bases that were read are TGTGCCAGCAGCTTGGGACTAGCGGGAGGGAATGAG.

In its sample, this clone was seen many times. Read coverage stops 3 residues before the CDR3 terminus; the germline J gene supplies the remainder. This rearrangement joins TRBV6-2 or TRBV6-3 to TRBJ2-2; D may be TRBD2 (5 bases). The CDR3 sequence is 14 residues long. Trimming took off 6 bases at V and 6 bases at J, with 14 bases between the two ends. Germline CDR1 reads MNHEY; CDR2 reads SVGEGT. CDR3 DNA (partial): TGTGCCAGCAGGCAATCTCGAGGGCCCGGGGAG. The encoded protein is CASRQSRGPGE. In full, the CDR3 reads CASRQSRGPGELFF.

This clone occurred many times. An end of the junction differs from the germline gene, which may be a read error. The read terminates 3 residues ahead of where the CDR3 ends, so the germline J gene completes it. J is TRBJ2-3 and V is TRBV7-7, with D perhaps matching TRBD2 (5 bases). Germline V gene data show CDR1 as SSHAT and CDR2 as FNYEAQ (reference sequence). The CDR3 length is 18 residues. CDR3 region: CASSTKTRPVSGSDTQYF. Incomplete CDR3 DNA: TGTGCTAGCAGCACCAAAACTAGGCCTGTTTCGGGTTCGGATACG.

This clone showed up many times. Compared with germline, one end of the junction differs, possibly owing to a read error. The read finishes 3 residues shy of the CDR3 end, and the germline J gene is used to complete it. This chain uses TRBV4-1 with TRBJ1-2; 9 bases map to TRBD1. Germline CDR1 MGHRA, CDR2 YSYEKL. There are 15 residues in the CDR3. The covered CDR3 bases are TGCACCAGCAGCCAAGATAACAGGGGGCGTTTTGGC. Protein sequence: CTSSQDNRGRFG. The full CDR3 reads CTSSQDNRGRFGYTF.